These 31 T cell receptor beta chains were all obtained from the same sample, sequenced in a study of OX40 agonist ivuxolimab in advanced cancers. This table comes from immunoSEQ multiplex PCR, and its TCRdb copy is limited to in-frame clones, with some not included. The table includes 25,000 to 35,000 clones, 91% detected once. The specimen comprised CD4+ or CD8+ T cells sorted from blood, sampled in a trial of the OX40 agonist ivuxolimab. The receptor set was obtained from an adult with an advanced solid tumor such as melanoma, head and neck, liver or kidney cancer.

This chain links TRBV5-1 with TRBJ2-7; D is unresolved. Looked up from germline, CDR1 is SGHRS and CDR2 is YFSETQ. The V end lost 2 bases, the J end lost 6 bases, and 9 bases lay between the germline ends. The CDR3 is 12 amino acids. The CDR3 here is CASSFSPLEQYF. The CDR3 bases are TGCGCCAGCAGCTTTTCCCCCCTCGAGCAGTACTTC. Using reference TRBV5-1 and TRBJ2-7 for the parts outside the CDR3, the full variable domain is KAGVTQTPRYLIKTRGQQVTLSCSPISGHRSVSWYQQTPGQGLQFLFEYFSETQRNKGNFPGRFSGRQFSNSRSEMNVSTLELGDSALYLCASSFSPLEQYFGPGTRLTVT.

This chain uses TRBV2 with TRBJ1-2; D ambiguous. The CDR3 has 13 residues. The V end was cut by 3 bases, the J end by 4 bases, with 9 bases between. Germline values: CDR1 SNHLY, CDR2 FYNNEI. CDR3 sequence reads: CASSELPLYGYTF. The CDR3 nucleotides are TGTGCCAGCAGTGAGCTACCGCTCTATGGCTACACCTTC.

The V call is TRBV10-1, the J call TRBJ2-5; tentative D call: TRBD2 (6 bases). Per the germline V gene, CDR1 is WNHNN and CDR2 is SYGVQD (reference sequence). The ends were cut back, 2 bases at V and 4 bases at J, with 17 bases in the middle. The CDR3 loop spans 16 amino acids. This chain's CDR3 is CASSENWVRRGETQYF. CDR3 DNA: TGCGCCAGCAGTGAGAACTGGGTCCGGAGGGGAGAGACCCAGTACTTC.

The rearrangement joins TRBV13 to TRBJ1-2; the D is unclear. CDR3 length: 14 residues. The ends were cut back, 5 bases at V and 1 base at J, with 11 bases in the middle. Germline CDR1 is PRHDT and CDR2 is FYEKMQ (reference sequence). The CDR3 DNA is TGTGCCAGCAGCCCTCACACTGGTAACTATGGCTACACCTTC. Protein product: CASSPHTGNYGYTF.

J is TRBJ2-7 and V is TRBV7-6; 8 nucleotides line up with TRBD1. Unmatched junction bases numbered 6, after V lost 5 bases and J lost 3 bases. The CDR3 loop spans 14 amino acids. Germline V CDR1 and CDR2: SGHVS, FNYEAQ. In DNA form, the CDR3 reads TGTGCCAGCAGCGCCGGGACAGGCTACTACGAGCAGTACTTC. Protein product: CASSAGTGYYEQYF.

Regarding this clone: Relative to the germline gene, one junction end is altered; a read error may explain this. The rearrangement links TRBV27 to TRBJ2-5; a weak D match, TRBD2 (5 bases). Germline assignment: CDR1 MNHEY and CDR2 SMNVEV (reference sequence). CDR3 length equals 14 residues. CDR3 amino acids: CASSFTGSQEIQYF. The DNA for the CDR3 is TGTGCCAGCAGTTTTACGGGATCACAAGAGATCCAGTACTTC.

This chain links TRBV28 with TRBJ1-5, with TRBD1 matching over 7 bases. V lost 8 bases, J lost 9 bases, and 13 bases stayed unmatched. Germline V lookup: CDR1 MDHEN, CDR2 SYDVKM. The CDR3 totals 14 residues. CDR3: CASESGVPGGPQHF. The DNA for the CDR3 is TGTGCCAGCGAGTCGGGAGTTCCAGGGGGGCCCCAGCATTTT.

The V gene is TRBV9, the J gene TRBJ2-7; a possible D gene is TRBD1 (5 bases). V was pared by 0 bases and J by 2 bases, with 12 bases between. This CDR3 is built from 15 residues. CDR1 and CDR2 (germline): SGDLS, YYNGEE. CDR3 in DNA: TGTGCCAGCAGCGTAGCTGCAGGGATCACCTACGAGCAGTACTTC. Encoded protein: CASSVAAGITYEQYF.

The rearrangement joins TRBV7-6 to TRBJ2-1; 12 bases match TRBD2. CDR1 is SGHVS and CDR2 is FNYEAQ in the germline V gene. After removal of 4 bases from V and 2 bases from J, the junction contained 3 bases not matched to a gene. The CDR3 spans 16 residues. CDR3 residues: CASSSTSGRPYNEQFF. CDR3 in DNA: TGTGCCAGCAGCTCGACTAGCGGGAGACCCTACAATGAGCAGTTCTTC.

The rearrangement links TRBV4-1 to TRBJ2-2; 11 nucleotides match TRBD2. Unmatched junction bases numbered 11, after V lost 3 bases and J lost 5 bases. The CDR3 totals 18 residues. From germline, CDR1 is MGHRA and CDR2 YSYEKL. Here the CDR3 DNA reads TGCGCCAGCAGCCATCTCCCAGCTAGCGGGAGGCTTACCGGGGAGCTGTTTTTT. Translating gives CASSHLPASGRLTGELFF.

This chain links TRBV4-1 with TRBJ1-4; D unresolved. The CDR3 spans 15 residues. Germline V CDR1 and CDR2: MGHRA, YSYEKL. Trimming left V 5 bases short and J 5 bases short, with 15 bases between. CDR3 nucleotide sequence: TGCGCCAGCAGCTACCGGGCCCTGGAAAATGAAAAACTGTTTTTT. This gives the protein CASSYRALENEKLFF.

The V call is TRBV7-9, the J call TRBJ1-5; D gene unclear. The CDR3 contains 12 residues. The ends were cut back, 7 bases at V and 3 bases at J, with 7 bases in the middle. Germline CDR1 is SEHNR and CDR2 is FQNEAQ (reference sequence). In DNA form, the CDR3 reads TGTGCCAGCACCACCACCAATCAGCCCCAGCATTTT. This encodes CASTTTNQPQHF.

This clone occurred once. This chain connects TRBV19 to TRBJ2-7; D may be TRBD2 (5 bases). CDR1 LNHDA and CDR2 SQIVND come from the germline V gene (reference sequence). The CDR3 is made up of 13 amino acids. The ends were cut back, 5 bases at V and 2 bases at J, with 10 bases in the middle. In nucleotides, the CDR3 is TGTGCCAGTAGTGCAGGACTTACCTACGAGCAGTACTTC. This codes for CASSAGLTYEQYF.

This sequence joins TRBV5-5 and TRBJ2-7, with D possibly TRBD2 on 7 matching bases. V was shortened by 5 bases and J by 2 bases, with 17 bases between the two germline ends. The CDR3 loop spans 15 amino acids. Germline CDR1 SGHKS, CDR2 YYEKEE (reference sequence). The CDR3 DNA sequence: TGTGCCAGCAGAGTTCACGCGGGGGCAACCTACGAGCAGTACTTC. As protein: CASRVHAGATYEQYF.

The chain carries TRBV19 and TRBJ1-5; no reliable D call. The ends were cut back, 1 base at V and 6 bases at J, with 16 bases in the middle. CDR1 is LNHDA, CDR2 SQIVND, per germline (reference sequence). The CDR3 is made up of 16 amino acids. The CDR3 reads CASSIGGRGFVQPQHF. CDR3 DNA sequence: TGTGCCAGTAGTATAGGTGGGCGCGGTTTCGTTCAGCCCCAGCATTTT.

The chain uses TRBV30 and TRBJ1-6, with a weak D call TRBD1 (5 bases). Germline V lookup: CDR1 GTSNPN, CDR2 SVGIG (reference sequence). V was pared by 2 bases and J by 13 bases, with 21 bases between. The CDR3 totals 15 residues. The CDR3 region is CAWSPDRDLRAPLHF. In DNA, the CDR3 is TGTGCCTGGAGTCCTGACCGGGACTTGCGGGCTCCCCTCCACTTT. The full variable domain, completed using reference TRBV30 and TRBJ1-6, is SQTIHQWPATLVQPVGSPLSLECTVEGTSNPNLYWYRQAAGRGLQLLFYSVGIGQISSEVPQNLSASRPQDRQFILSSKKLLLSDSGFYLCAWSPDRDLRAPLHFGNGTRLTVT.

The chain uses TRBV7-8 and TRBJ1-1, with 8 nucleotides matching TRBD1. CDR1 is SGHVS and CDR2 is FQNEAQ in the germline V gene. J gave up 3 bases and V 5 bases, and 5 bases lay outside the gene matches. The CDR3 length is 14 residues. The DNA of the CDR3 is TGTGCCAGCAGCCAAGGACAGGGATACACTGAAGCTTTCTTT. Translating gives CASSQGQGYTEAFF. The full variable domain, rest sourced from reference TRBV7-8 and TRBJ1-1, is GAGVSQSPRYKVAKRGQDVALRCDPISGHVSLFWYQQALGQGPEFLTYFQNEAQLDKSGLPSDRFFAERPEGSVSTLKIQRTQQEDSAVYLCASSQGQGYTEAFFGQGTRLTVV.

The rearrangement links TRBV27 to TRBJ2-3, with D possibly matching TRBD2 (6 bases). V lost 5 bases to trimming and J lost 2 bases, with 11 bases between them. Germline CDR1 and CDR2: MNHEY and SMNVEV (reference sequence). The CDR3 runs 14 residues. CDR3 region: CASSLGLYTDTQYF. The CDR3 nucleotides read TGTGCCAGCAGTCTCGGACTATACACAGATACGCAGTATTTT.

The chain links TRBV7-9 to TRBJ1-5, with no clear D. CDR3 length equals 14 residues. The germline V gene encodes CDR1 SEHNR and CDR2 FQNEAQ (reference sequence). The V end was cut by 4 bases, the J end by 5 bases, with 12 bases between. The CDR3: CASSSSYSYQPQHF. CDR3 bases: TGTGCCAGCAGCTCCTCCTACTCATATCAGCCCCAGCATTTT.

The V gene is TRBV9, the J gene TRBJ2-3; D may correspond to TRBD1 or TRBD2 (5 bases each). The germline CDR1 and CDR2 sequences are SGDLS and YYNGEE. V lost 0 bases and J lost 6, with 5 bases in between. The CDR3 runs 12 residues. CDR3 in DNA: TGTGCCAGCAGCGTAGGGGGGGATACGCAGTATTTT. This gives the protein CASSVGGDTQYF.

V is TRBV5-1 and J is TRBJ1-2; D gene uncertain. Germline CDR1 is SGHRS and CDR2 is YFSETQ. This CDR3 region has 11 residues. V was cut by 5 bases and J by 8 bases, with 10 bases left in between. The CDR3 region has the DNA TGCGCCAGCAGTAACGGATACGGCTACACCTTC. Translation: CASSNGYGYTF. Full variable domain (rest looked up from reference TRBV5-1 and TRBJ1-2): KAGVTQTPRYLIKTRGQQVTLSCSPISGHRSVSWYQQTPGQGLQFLFEYFSETQRNKGNFPGRFSGRQFSNSRSEMNVSTLELGDSALYLCASSNGYGYTFGSGTRLTVV.

This sequence joins TRBV28 and TRBJ1-2; TRBD1 matches 9 bases. CDR1 is MDHEN and CDR2 is SYDVKM in the germline V gene. With V trimmed by 5 bases and J by 4 bases, 11 bases remained unmatched. The CDR3 length is 16 residues. The DNA of the CDR3 is TGTGCCAGCAGTGAACCATACAGGGGGCACGGCTATGGCTACACCTTC. Amino acids: CASSEPYRGHGYGYTF.

The J gene is TRBJ2-5, the V gene TRBV4-1, with D perhaps matching TRBD1 (5 bases). The J call is in doubt because the DNA end fits TRBJ2-7 better. Germline values: CDR1 MGHRA, CDR2 YSYEKL. The CDR3 loop spans 13 amino acids. The CDR3 reads CASSLQDAYEQYF. The DNA for the CDR3 is TGCGCCAGCAGCCTACAGGATGCCTACGAGCAGTACTTC.

V usage is TRBV19 and J usage is TRBJ2-1; D call uncertain. Germline CDR1 and CDR2: LNHDA and SQIVND (reference sequence). The CDR3 extends over 13 amino acids. V lost 0 bases and J lost 14, with 14 bases in between. Here the CDR3 reads CASSIDLESSKFF. Written as DNA, the CDR3 is TGTGCCAGTAGTATAGATCTAGAATCGTCGAAGTTCTTC.

This chain joins TRBV2 and TRBJ1-2; 11 bases align to TRBD1. Trimming at V came to 4 bases and at J to 4 bases, leaving 17 bases not matched to a gene. CDR1 and CDR2 (germline): SNHLY, FYNNEI. The CDR3 runs 19 residues. CDR3 nucleotide sequence: TGTGCCAGCAGTGGGGCGTCACCGGGACAGGGGGTTAAGTCCTATGGCTACACCTTC. Its translation: CASSGASPGQGVKSYGYTF.

The rearrangement joins TRBV4-3 to TRBJ1-1; 8 bases fit TRBD1. After removal of 3 bases from V and 4 bases from J, the junction contained 1 base not matched to a gene. Germline lookup yields CDR1 LGHNA and CDR2 YSLEER. This CDR3 contains 13 residues. CDR3 sequence (DNA): TGCGCCAGCAGCCATACAGGGGGCACTGAAGCTTTCTTT. Its protein is CASSHTGGTEAFF.

This chain uses TRBV7-9 with TRBJ2-7; 12 bases are a match to TRBD2. V shed 5 bases and J 4 bases; nucleotides not matched to a gene: 12. Per germline, CDR1 SEHNR and CDR2 FQNEAQ (reference sequence). The CDR3 has 17 amino acids. CDR3 protein: CASSPMASGRAAYEQYF. DNA of the CDR3: TGTGCCAGCAGCCCGATGGCTAGCGGGAGGGCCGCGTACGAGCAGTACTTC.

The CDR3 here is CASSIDGDSNQPQHF. The CDR3 DNA is TGTGCCAGTAGTATAGACGGGGATAGCAATCAGCCCCAGCATTTT. The chain is built from TRBV19 and TRBJ1-5; D is unclear. Trimming removed 0 bases from V and 0 bases from J, with 6 bases in between. CDR3 size: 15 residues. Germline V gives CDR1 LNHDA, CDR2 SQIVND (reference sequence).

The V gene is TRBV27, the J gene TRBJ2-7; D uncertain. Germline lookup yields CDR1 MNHEY and CDR2 SMNVEV (reference sequence). The CDR3 totals 11 residues. V was pared by 5 bases and J by 4 bases, with 6 bases between. CDR3 sequence (DNA): TGTGCCAGCAGTAACCTTTACGAGCAGTACTTC. Its translation is CASSNLYEQYF.

The CDR3 DNA reads as TGTGCCAGCAGCTTGTATGGGGGTGGCTACAATGAGCAGTTCTTC. It specifies CASSLYGGGYNEQFF. The chain employs TRBV5-6 and TRBJ2-1; D tentatively fits TRBD1 or TRBD2 (5 bases each). Trimming shortened V by 1 base and J by 3 bases, and 11 bases separated the two germline ends. Germline-derived CDR1 and CDR2 are SGHDT and YYEEEE. The CDR3 runs to 15 residues. Looking up the rest from reference TRBV5-6 and TRBJ2-1 gives the full variable domain: DAGVTQSPTHLIKTRGQQVTLRCSPKSGHDTVSWYQQALGQGPQFIFQYYEEEERQRGNFPDRFSGHQFPNYSSELNVNALLLGDSALYLCASSLYGGGYNEQFFGPGTRLTVL.

The rearrangement uses TRBV5-4 and TRBJ2-7; 15 positions match TRBD2. After removal of 0 bases from V and 4 bases from J, the junction contained 5 bases not matched to a gene. CDR3 size: 17 residues. The germline V gene has CDR1 SGHNT and CDR2 YYREEE (reference sequence). CDR3 sequence reads: CASSLEGLAGGGYEQYF. The CDR3 DNA is TGTGCCAGCAGCTTGGAAGGACTAGCGGGAGGGGGGTACGAGCAGTACTTC.